A few counts support the clone carrying this T cell receptor (beta chain). This CDR3 has 16 residues. Germline CDR1 MRHNA, CDR2 SNTAGT. Trimming pared 6 bases from V and 8 bases from J, leaving 25 bases between. Study processing details: Reference gene primer amplification yielded estimated nucleated cell counts. Clones were sequenced by immunoSEQ multiplex PCR, and TCRdb holds only the in-frame ones, with some missing. V, J and clone size were drawn from that table, and D and trimming were deduced from the DNA. The sample lists 450,000 to 500,000 clones; 80% to 90% were seen once. The data originate from a study of blood T cell repertoires in COVID-19. Study in general: PBMCs, B-cell-depleted T cells, or T cells provided the cDNA or gDNA that made up the material.

The receptor comes from a human donor in a cohort sampled during active COVID-19. The V call is TRBV6-4, the J call TRBJ1-2; TRBD1 might be the D (5 bases). The material sequenced was peripheral blood. The CDR3 nucleotides read TGTGCCAGCAGCCAGAGGACCGAGGCAGGGTTAGGCGGCTACACCTTC. The encoded protein is CASSQRTEAGLGGYTF.